These T cell receptor beta chains were read from a single sample in a study of blood T cell repertoires in COVID-19. Libraries were prepared by immunoSEQ multiplex PCR; TCRdb keeps only in-frame clonotypes and omits some of them. The data hold a few hundred thousand clones, with roughly nine tenths observed a single time. The sequenced material came from PBMCs or T cells enriched from blood (not recorded which). These TCRs come from a woman in her 40s who had been exposed to COVID-19. Each CDR3 is given with its conserved first and last residue. D genes are given only for firm matches. Part of the rows lack a size; the others show once, few, many or a class for expanded clones.

len,abundance,d_gene,j_gene,v_gene,CDR3nt,CDR3aa
16,.,TRBD1,TRBJ1-2,TRBV18,TGTGCCAGCTCACTTGGGAGTCTTTACAGGGGAGAAGGCTACACCTTC,CASSLGSLYRGEGYTF
17,.,TRBD1,TRBJ2-7,TRBV7-8,TGTGCCAGCAGCCTCGTCGGGGTTGGGACAGCGTCCTACGAGCAGTACTTC,CASSLVGVGTASYEQYF
14,.,.,TRBJ1-1,TRBV7-2,TGTGCCAGCAGCTTACTCAGGGGTGGAACTGAAGCTTTCTTT,CASSLLRGGTEAFF
17,.,.,TRBJ1-1,TRBV19,TGTGCCAGTAGTATTCAGAGGTTAAGGGAGGGGAACACTGAAGCTTTCTTT,CASSIQRLREGNTEAFF
13,.,.,TRBJ2-3,TRBV6-1,TGTGCCAGCAGTGACGCGACAGGATATACGCAGTATTTT,CASSDATGYTQYF
13,.,.,TRBJ2-7,TRBV25-1,TGTGCCAGCAGCGACCTGACTAGGGGCGAGCAGTACTTC,CASSDLTRGEQYF
16,.,TRBD2,TRBJ2-1,TRBV7-9,TGTGCCAGCAGCTTAGTCGGTAGCGGGGTGAACAATGAGCAGTTCTTC,CASSLVGSGVNNEQFF
11,.,TRBD1,TRBJ1-2,TRBV20-1,TGCAGTGCAATACAGGGGGATGGCTACACCTTC,CSAIQGDGYTF
15,.,.,TRBJ2-1,TRBV10-3,TGTGCCATCAGTGCAGAACAGATGAGTAGTGGTGAGCAGTTCTTC,CAISAEQMSSGEQFF
14,.,.,TRBJ1-1,TRBV11-3,TGTGCCAGCAGCTTAGGCAGGATGAACACTGAAGCTTTCTTT,CASSLGRMNTEAFF
14,.,.,TRBJ2-1,TRBV27,TGTGCCAGCAGCTTAGGCGTGTACGGGAATGAGCAGTTCTTC,CASSLGVYGNEQFF
18,once,TRBD1,TRBJ1-1,TRBV2,TGTGCCAGCAGCCCGCTCAGGGGGCCCTCTCAAATGAACACTGAAGCTTTCTTT,CASSPLRGPSQMNTEAFF
15,.,TRBD1,TRBJ2-1,TRBV27,TGTGCCAGCAGTTCGGAGGGGACAGGGAGCGATGAGCAGTTCTTC,CASSSEGTGSDEQFF
13,.,.,TRBJ1-2,TRBV6-2/TRBV6-3,TGTGCCAGCAGTTTCCGTCTAAACTATGGCTACACCTTC,CASSFRLNYGYTF
15,.,TRBD1,TRBJ1-1,TRBV19,TGTGCCAGTAGTGAGTATAGACAGGGTGTGGCTGAAGCTTTCTTT,CASSEYRQGVAEAFF
14,.,.,TRBJ1-1,TRBV27,TGTGCCAGCAGTTACAGGTCCCCGAACACTGAAGCTTTCTTT,CASSYRSPNTEAFF
14,.,.,TRBJ2-1,TRBV12-5,TGTGCTAGTGGTGCGGGATCCCAGCGGAATGAGCAGTTCTTC,CASGAGSQRNEQFF
11,.,.,TRBJ1-1,TRBV10-1,TGCGCCAGCAGTGGAGACAGGGAAGCTTTCTTT,CASSGDREAFF
14,.,.,TRBJ2-2,TRBV7-8,TGTGCCAGCAGATACGGACAGAACACCGGGGAGCTGTTTTTT,CASRYGQNTGELFF
14,.,.,TRBJ1-5,TRBV24-1,TGTGCCACCAGTGCCGACAGTTCCAATCAGCCCCAGCATTTT,CATSADSSNQPQHF
15,.,.,TRBJ1-1,TRBV15,TGTGCCACCAGCACGGTTGGACAGTCACACACTGAAGCTTTCTTT,CATSTVGQSHTEAFF
13,.,.,TRBJ1-1,TRBV12-3/TRBV12-4,TGTGCCAGCAGTTTTTCGGGTGGTGGGGAAGCTTTCTTT,CASSFSGGGEAFF
15,.,.,TRBJ2-7,TRBV4-3,TGCGCCAGCAGCCAAGAAAGAGCTACCGCCTACGAGCAGTACTTC,CASSQERATAYEQYF
12,once,TRBD1,TRBJ1-1,TRBV12-3/TRBV12-4,TGTGCCAGCAGAAACAGGGGGGCGGAAGCTTTCTTT,CASRNRGAEAFF
15,.,TRBD1,TRBJ1-6,TRBV30,TGTGCCTGGAGTAATCCCGGGACAGGGGATTCACCCCTCCACTTT,CAWSNPGTGDSPLHF
15,.,TRBD1,TRBJ1-4,TRBV19,TGTGCCAGTACCGAACCCGGGACAGGGAATGAAAAACTGTTTTTT,CASTEPGTGNEKLFF
16,.,TRBD2,TRBJ2-1,TRBV3-1/TRBV3-2,TGTGCCAGCAGCCACGGGACTAGCGGGAGTGTGAATGAGCAGTTCTTC,CASSHGTSGSVNEQFF
16,.,TRBD1,TRBJ1-2,TRBV2,TGTGCCAGCAGAGGACAGGGGGCAATCTCAAACTATGGCTACACCTTC,CASRGQGAISNYGYTF
15,.,TRBD2,TRBJ2-2,TRBV5-6,TGTGCCAGTTCCCTCCTGGGGACTAGCACCGGGGAGCTGTTTTTT,CASSLLGTSTGELFF
17,.,TRBD1,TRBJ1-6,TRBV6-4,TGTGCCAGCAGTGACTCGAAGGGACAGGGTAAAAATTCACCCCTCCACTTT,CASSDSKGQGKNSPLHF
17,.,TRBD1,TRBJ2-6,TRBV24-1,TGTGCCACCCAACAGGGGGCTGGGGGCTCTGGGGCCAACGTCCTGACTTTC,CATQQGAGGSGANVLTF
13,.,.,TRBJ1-5,TRBV18,TGTGCCAGCTCACTAGGAGTGGATCAGCCCCAGCATTTT,CASSLGVDQPQHF
12,.,.,TRBJ2-4,TRBV6-5,TGTGCCAGCAGGGGAGGGGGAAGCATTCAGTACTTC,CASRGGGSIQYF
16,.,TRBD1,TRBJ1-5,TRBV19,TGTGCCAGTACCTTCGTGATCGGGACAGGGGATCAGCCCCAGCATTTT,CASTFVIGTGDQPQHF
14,.,.,TRBJ1-5,TRBV7-9,TGTGCCAGCAGCTTAGGTATCGGGGAACAGCCCCAGCATTTT,CASSLGIGEQPQHF
14,.,.,TRBJ1-1,TRBV7-2,TGTGCCAGCAGCTTAGACGGGGGAGGAACTGAAGCTTTCTTT,CASSLDGGGTEAFF
14,.,.,TRBJ2-5,TRBV11-2,TGTGCCAGCAGCTTAGTGGGGGGTCGGGAGACCCAGTACTTC,CASSLVGGRETQYF
14,.,TRBD1,TRBJ1-1,TRBV23-1,TGCGCCAGCAGTATAGGACAGGGCGACACTGAAGCTTTCTTT,CASSIGQGDTEAFF
14,.,TRBD1,TRBJ1-4,TRBV7-9,TGTGCCAGCAGCTCCGGGACAGGGCCTGAAAAACTGTTTTTT,CASSSGTGPEKLFF
16,.,TRBD1,TRBJ2-5,TRBV5-6,TGTGCCAGCAGCTTGGGCCATGGACAGGGTAAAGAGACCCAGTACTTC,CASSLGHGQGKETQYF